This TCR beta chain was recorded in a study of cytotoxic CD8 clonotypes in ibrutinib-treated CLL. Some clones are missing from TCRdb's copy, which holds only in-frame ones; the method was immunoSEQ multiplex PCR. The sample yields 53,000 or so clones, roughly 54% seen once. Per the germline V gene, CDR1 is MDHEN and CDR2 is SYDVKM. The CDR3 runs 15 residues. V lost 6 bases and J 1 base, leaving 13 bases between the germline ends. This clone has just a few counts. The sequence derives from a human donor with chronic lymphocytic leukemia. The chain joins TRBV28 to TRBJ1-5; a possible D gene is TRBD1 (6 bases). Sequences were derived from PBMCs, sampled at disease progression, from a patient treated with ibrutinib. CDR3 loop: CASRRGGLSNQPQHF. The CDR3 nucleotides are TGTGCCAGCAGGAGGGGGGGCCTGAGCAATCAGCCCCAGCATTTT.